This entry features one T cell receptor beta chain sequence. What it binds is not known. The sample comes from a study of regulatory T cells. Findings of the study overall: Compared with autologous conventional CD4+ cells and control regulatory cells, CD3G-deficient regulatory T cells showed reduced diversity. Regulatory T cells showed the strongest V-J pair restriction and V/J gene skewing among patient repertoires.

The CDR3 runs 12 residues. Trimming left V 0 bases short and J 6 bases short, with 4 bases between. Looked up from germline, CDR1 is SGHNT and CDR2 is YENEEA. A couple of CD3G-deficient patients had more severe autoimmunity; all had some. CD4+ cells were sorted into CD25-high CD127-low regulatory cells and CD25-low CD127-high conventional cells. Primers: 52 TRBV forward and 13 TRBJ reverse. The method was immunoSEQ multiplex PCR; TCRdb's version includes in-frame clones alone and lacks a portion of them. The sample shows about 3,900 clones, 80% to 95% of them seen only once. The sample taken for sequencing was CD4+ Tregs sorted from blood. The chain employs TRBV11-3 and TRBJ2-3; D is undetermined. The clonotype originates from a child aged 2 to 15 with CD3G deficiency. CDR3 amino acids: CASSLDRDTQYF. As DNA, the CDR3 is TGTGCCAGCAGCTTAGACAGGGATACGCAGTATTTT.